This passage covers 11 T cell receptor beta chains from one sample sequenced in a study of control samples from healthy donors and cancer patients. The repertoire was sequenced with immunoSEQ multiplex PCR; TCRdb's copy has only in-frame clones and lacks some. The sample lists tens of thousands of clones, 84% occurring once. Sequenced material: PBMCs. These receptors were taken from a man in his 60s with head and neck cancer.

The chain is built from TRBV30 and TRBJ1-3, with TRBD1 matching 9 bases. The CDR3 runs to 15 residues. The V gene's germline CDR1 is GTSNPN and CDR2 SVGIG (reference sequence). V shed 4 bases, J shed 4 bases, and the junction held 8 bases outside the gene matches. The CDR3 sequence is CAWNRGPSGGNTIYF. CDR3 in DNA: TGTGCCTGGAACAGGGGGCCCTCTGGGGGAAACACCATATATTTT.

This chain links TRBV6-5 with TRBJ2-1; no definite D call. The V gene lost 0 bases and the J gene lost 2 bases, with 11 bases spanning the gap. The CDR3 is 16 residues long. Germline V gene sequence: CDR1 MNHEY, CDR2 SVGAGI. The CDR3 reads CASSYSPYNPYNEQFF. CDR3 nucleotides: TGTGCCAGCAGTTACTCTCCCTATAACCCCTACAATGAGCAGTTCTTC.

The chain uses TRBV19 and TRBJ2-2; 8 nucleotides align to TRBD1. Germline trimming cut 5 bases from V and 5 bases from J; bases unmatched to any gene: 7. The CDR3 spans 15 residues. Germline CDR1 LNHDA, CDR2 SQIVND (reference sequence). The CDR3 DNA follows: TGTGCCAGTAGTCCAGGGGGCAGATCAACCGGGGAGCTGTTTTTT. It yields the protein CASSPGGRSTGELFF.

This clone showed up just once. The CDR3 loop reads CASSFAGDNEQFF. In DNA form, the CDR3 reads TGTGCCAGCAGCTTTGCAGGAGACAATGAGCAGTTCTTC. The gene calls are TRBV7-2 and TRBJ2-1; no firm D call. CDR1 and CDR2 from the germline V gene are SGHTA and FQGNSA. Trimming pared 3 bases from V and 5 bases from J, leaving 8 bases between. The CDR3 runs 13 residues.

The chain has TRBV18 and TRBJ2-5; D ambiguous. Germline CDR1 KGHSH, CDR2 LQKENI. This CDR3 spans 14 amino acids. V lost 0 bases, J lost 2 bases, and 7 bases lay in between. As DNA, the CDR3 is TGTGCCAGCTCACCACCGGGGATACAAGAGACCCAGTACTTC. This codes for CASSPPGIQETQYF.

The V gene is TRBV15, the J gene TRBJ1-4; D unclear. The CDR3 sequence is 16 residues long. Between the trimmed V and J ends, which lost 2 bases and 4 bases, there was a span of 14 bases. Germline V gene lookup returns CDR1 LNHNV and CDR2 YYDKDF (reference sequence). CDR3 nucleotides: TGTGCCACCAGCAGATCCGGGCGCGGATTTAATGAAAAACTGTTTTTT. Translating gives CATSRSGRGFNEKLFF.

This clone is a singleton in its sample. This chain uses TRBV5-1 with TRBJ2-1; D assignment may be TRBD1 or TRBD2 (5 bases each). The CDR3 is made up of 16 amino acids. Per the germline V gene, CDR1 is SGHRS and CDR2 is YFSETQ. V lost 2 bases and J 5 bases, leaving 17 bases between the germline ends. The CDR3 here is CASSFIRGSPNNEQFF. In nucleotides, the CDR3 is TGCGCCAGCAGCTTTATTCGGGGCTCTCCAAACAATGAGCAGTTCTTC.

This clone came up a few times. The V gene is TRBV6-5, the J gene TRBJ1-4; D gene uncertain. Germline-derived CDR1 and CDR2 are MNHEY and SVGAGI. The ends were cut back, 2 bases at V and 7 bases at J, with 11 bases in the middle. The CDR3 is 14 amino acids. This CDR3 is CASSYTQRGEKLFF. The CDR3 DNA sequence: TGTGCCAGCAGTTACACTCAGCGCGGTGAAAAACTGTTTTTT.

The chain is built from TRBV6-1 and TRBJ2-3; TRBD2 is a possible D gene (5 bases). V was shortened by 2 bases and J by 5 bases, with 14 bases between the two germline ends. Germline values: CDR1 MNHNS, CDR2 SASEGT. The CDR3 length is 15 residues. CDR3 sequence (DNA): TGTGCCAGCAGTGAACGAGGGCTAGTGAGAGATACGCAGTATTTT. It yields the protein CASSERGLVRDTQYF.

This clone was seen only a few times. The CDR3 spells CASSERPRYSNQPQHF. For the CDR3, the DNA is TGTGCCAGCAGTGAACGGCCGCGTTATAGCAATCAGCCCCAGCATTTT. The chain is built from TRBV6-1 and TRBJ1-5; unclear D gene. Trimming removed 2 bases at V and 0 bases at J, with 11 bases between. The CDR3 is 16 residues long. CDR1 and CDR2 (germline): MNHNS, SASEGT.

The chain joins TRBV19 to TRBJ2-7, with TRBD2 matching 9 bases. The J segment lost 2 bases and the V segment lost 8 bases, leaving 7 bases of the junction unmatched. The CDR3 has 14 amino acids. From germline, CDR1 is LNHDA and CDR2 SQIVND (reference sequence). The CDR3 region is CASPKLAGTYEQYF. DNA of the CDR3: TGTGCCAGTCCTAAGCTAGCGGGGACCTACGAGCAGTACTTC.